This is a list of T cell receptor beta chains from one sample in a study of T-cell reconstitution after alpha-beta-depleted transplantation in children. TCRdb re-analysed the PCR reads in MiXCR, keeping a single row per CDR3 protein. The sample consists of about 470,000 distinct CDR3 sequences, roughly 43% of them appearing once. Specimen: PBMCs, collected before TCRalphabeta/CD19-depleted stem cell transplant. All receptors derive from a girl aged 2 to 10 with aplastic anemia, due to receive a stem cell transplant. CDR3s include the opening cysteine and the closing phenylalanine or tryptophan. A D gene is named only where the DNA matches it firmly. Some rows mark clone size as missing; the rest say once, few, many or name a class of expanded clone.

many	TRBV3-1	NA	TRBJ2-1	TGTGCCAGCACCCAAGTAGGCGGCTACAATGAGCAGTTCTTC	CASTQVGGYNEQFF
many	TRBV5-6	NA	TRBJ2-5	TGTGCCAGCAGCCCGTCCCCAAGAGAGACCCAGTACTTC	CASSPSPRETQYF
few	TRBV6-1	TRBD1	TRBJ1-2	TGTGCCAGCAGTGAACGACAGGGGGGGAACTATGGCTACACCTTC	CASSERQGGNYGYTF
many	TRBV5-1	TRBD2	TRBJ2-3	TGCGCCAGCAGCTCTACTAGCGGGAGTAGCACAGATACGCAGTATTTT	CASSSTSGSSTDTQYF
NA	TRBV20-1	TRBD2	TRBJ2-7	TGCAGTGCTAGTGTTAAGCGGGGGCCTACTACGAGCTCCTACGAGCAGTACTTC	CSASVKRGPTTSSYEQYF
NA	TRBV5-1	TRBD2	TRBJ2-1	TGCGCCAGCAGCTTGGTCCGGGAGGGTCGGAATGAGCAGTTCTTC	CASSLVREGRNEQFF
many	TRBV7-9	NA	TRBJ2-1	TGTGCCAGCAGCTTAGGACTTAGTAACGATGAGCAGTTCTTC	CASSLGLSNDEQFF
NA	TRBV6-1	TRBD1	TRBJ2-3	TGTGCCAGCAAGATGGACAGGGGGCGCGGCACAGATACGCAGTATTTT	CASKMDRGRGTDTQYF
many	TRBV5-1	TRBD2	TRBJ2-5	TGCGCCAGCAGCCGAGGACTAGCGGGAGGCCTCCAAGAGACCCAGTACTTC	CASSRGLAGGLQETQYF
NA	TRBV30	NA	TRBJ1-2	TGTGCCTGGACTGGGGCGCGAGGCTACACCTTC	CAWTGARGYTF
NA	TRBV9	NA	TRBJ2-1	TGTGCCAGCAGCGAACCTAGTTCGCGGGAGCAGTTCTTC	CASSEPSSREQFF
NA	TRBV12-3/TRBV12-4	NA	TRBJ1-1	TGTGCCAGCCGGCGGGAGGGCGGCATGAACACTGAAGCTTTCTTT	CASRREGGMNTEAFF
few	TRBV7-2	NA	TRBJ2-5	TGTGCCAGCAGCTCTCGCGGGGGCCCTTCGGAGGAGACCCAGTACTTC	CASSSRGGPSEETQYF
NA	TRBV5-5	TRBD1	TRBJ2-7	TGTGCCAGCAGCCCGGCAGGGGGCGGAAGGTATTCCTACGAGCAGTACTTC	CASSPAGGGRYSYEQYF
NA	TRBV20-1	TRBD1	TRBJ2-7	TGCAGTGCCTTAGACAGGGGGCTGGTAGGGGAGCAGTACTTC	CSALDRGLVGEQYF
NA	TRBV7-2	TRBD1	TRBJ1-5	TGTGCCAGCAGCCGACAGGGGGCGCAGGGCAATCAGCCCCAGCATTTT	CASSRQGAQGNQPQHF
few	TRBV7-2	TRBD1	TRBJ2-5	TGTGCCAGCAGCTTAGACGCAGGGGGCGCGGAGACCCAGTACTTC	CASSLDAGGAETQYF
NA	TRBV28	TRBD1	TRBJ2-5	TGTGCCACCTGTGGGACAGCCAGAGAGACCCAGTACTTC	CATCGTARETQYF
few	TRBV11-2	NA	TRBJ2-5	TGTGCCAGCAGCTTAGAAACAGGGGAGGGGGAGACCCAGTACTTC	CASSLETGEGETQYF
many	TRBV12-3/TRBV12-4	TRBD1	TRBJ1-2	TGTGCCAGCAGTCCACAGGGGAACTATGGCTACACCTTC	CASSPQGNYGYTF
NA	TRBV29-1	NA	TRBJ2-7	TGCAGCGTTGCCTACCGGGACCCTTTTAAATCCTACGAGCAGTACTTC	CSVAYRDPFKSYEQYF
NA	TRBV20-1	TRBD2	TRBJ2-1	TGCAGTGCTAGTGGGACTAGAATCTACAATGAGCAGTTCTTC	CSASGTRIYNEQFF
NA	TRBV14	TRBD1	TRBJ2-5	TGTGCCAGCAGCCAAGAAAAGTGGCAGGGGGATATCCAAGAGACCCAGTACTTC	CASSQEKWQGDIQETQYF
NA	TRBV9	NA	TRBJ2-7	TGTGCCAGCAGCGCAACAAGCGGGCCTAGCTCCTACGAGCAGTACTTC	CASSATSGPSSYEQYF
few	TRBV12-3/TRBV12-4	TRBD2	TRBJ2-2	TGTGCCAGCTCCGACCTAGCGGGAGACACCGGGGAGCTGTTTTTT	CASSDLAGDTGELFF
NA	TRBV7-7	TRBD2	TRBJ2-2	TGTGCTAGCAGCCCGGGACTAGCGCCCACCGGGGAGCTGTTTTTT	CASSPGLAPTGELFF
many	TRBV4-1	TRBD2	TRBJ2-3	TGCGCCAGCAGCCATCGGGGGGGCAGGGGCCGCACAGATACGCAGTATTTT	CASSHRGGRGRTDTQYF
NA	TRBV15	NA	TRBJ2-7	TGTGCCACCAGCTCAGAGGTCTGGTACGAGCAGTACTTC	CATSSEVWYEQYF
NA	TRBV4-1	NA	TRBJ1-6	TGCGCCAGCAGCCAAGTGTTGAAGGTTCAGGCCCTCCACTTT	CASSQVLKVQALHF
many	TRBV9	TRBD2	TRBJ2-5	TGTGCCAGCAGAACAGGACTAGCGGGATCCCACCAAGAGACCCAGTACTTC	CASRTGLAGSHQETQYF
many	TRBV28	TRBD1	TRBJ2-1	TGTGCCAGCACCGAGGACAGGGGGGGTAAGGATGAGCAGTTCTTC	CASTEDRGGKDEQFF
many	TRBV5-1	NA	TRBJ2-7	TGCGCCAGCAGCTTGGAAGACGGCTACGAGCAGTACTTC	CASSLEDGYEQYF
NA	TRBV5-1	NA	TRBJ2-7	TGCGCCAGCAGCTTGGCCACAGGGAAGGCGTACGAGCAGTACTTC	CASSLATGKAYEQYF
NA	TRBV6-1	TRBD1	TRBJ2-3	TGTGCCAGCGCAGGGCAGGGGGCTAGCACAGATACGCAGTATTTT	CASAGQGASTDTQYF
once	TRBV6-5	TRBD1	TRBJ1-1	TGTGCCAGCAGTTACCTGGGACAGGGGTCTTCGAACACTGAAGCTTTCTTT	CASSYLGQGSSNTEAFF
many	TRBV20-1	NA	TRBJ2-1	TGCAGTGCTACCATTCCCGGACCTCTTTTCGCGCAGTTCTTC	CSATIPGPLFAQFF
NA	TRBV20-1	NA	TRBJ2-1	TGCAGTGCTAGAGTCTCCGGGCGGGATTTCTACAATGAGCAGTTCTTC	CSARVSGRDFYNEQFF
NA	TRBV6-1	NA	TRBJ2-5	TGTGCCAGCAGACATTCGTACCAAGAGACCCAGTACTTC	CASRHSYQETQYF
NA	TRBV7-9	NA	TRBJ2-3	TGTGCCAGCAGCCCTGGCGGGGGCCACACAGATACGCAGTATTTT	CASSPGGGHTDTQYF
NA	TRBV28	NA	TRBJ1-4	TGTGCCAGCTCCGGGGGTTTCGTTGAAAAACTGTTTTTT	CASSGGFVEKLFF
NA	TRBV4-1	NA	TRBJ2-1	TGCGCCAGCAGCCAGGACCGACTAGTTATTGAGCAGTTCTTC	CASSQDRLVIEQFF
few	TRBV7-9	NA	TRBJ2-2	TGTGCCAGCAGCGCGACTAGGGCGGCCACCGGGGAGCTGTTTTTT	CASSATRAATGELFF
few	TRBV20-1	TRBD2	TRBJ2-7	TGCAGTGCTAGTGTCCTAGCGGGGAAGCAAACGCCCTACGAGCAGTACTTC	CSASVLAGKQTPYEQYF
many	TRBV6-5	NA	TRBJ2-1	TGTGCCAGCAGTTACTCGACGGGTGAGCAGTTCTTC	CASSYSTGEQFF
once	TRBV6-6	NA	TRBJ1-2	TGTGCCACCATGGGGACGGACTATGGCTACACCTTC	CATMGTDYGYTF
NA	TRBV20-1	NA	TRBJ2-7	TGCAGTGCCTGGGGCGGGGAGCCCTCCTACGAGCAGTACTTC	CSAWGGEPSYEQYF
many	TRBV6-5	NA	TRBJ2-1	TGTGCCAGCAGTAAGGAGGGGGAAGAGCAGTTCTTC	CASSKEGEEQFF
many	TRBV5-5	TRBD2	TRBJ2-7	TGTGCCAGCAGCTTGTCTCTAGCGGGGGTAATCTACGAGCAGTACTTC	CASSLSLAGVIYEQYF
NA	TRBV20-1	NA	TRBJ2-7	TGCAGTGCTAGGTACATCCGGGACCGTCCCTCGGAGCAGTACTTC	CSARYIRDRPSEQYF
NA	TRBV27	TRBD2	TRBJ2-5	TGTGCCAGCAGCCGAGGACTAGCGGTACAAGAGACCCAGTACTTC	CASSRGLAVQETQYF
few	TRBV15	TRBD1	TRBJ1-4	TGTGCCACCAGCAAGCCGGGACAGGGGGGTGCAACTAATGAAAAACTGTTTTTT	CATSKPGQGGATNEKLFF
NA	TRBV20-1	TRBD2	TRBJ2-1	TGCAGTGCTAGGGTCGGACTAGCGGGAGGAGGCGTCAATGAGCAGTTCTTC	CSARVGLAGGGVNEQFF
many	TRBV28	NA	TRBJ1-1	TGTGCCAGCAGTCCCCCGACAGACACTGAAGCTTTCTTT	CASSPPTDTEAFF
many	TRBV20-1	TRBD2	TRBJ2-7	TGCAGTGCTACCGTAGCGGGTAAGGCCTCCTACGAGCAGTACTTC	CSATVAGKASYEQYF
few	TRBV5-6	TRBD2	TRBJ2-5	TGTGCCAGCAGCTTGGAAGCGGCGGGAGACTTCCAAGAGACCCAGTACTTC	CASSLEAAGDFQETQYF